Listed here are 29 T cell receptor beta chains from one sample, sequenced in a study of cytomegalovirus exposure and HLA in healthy donors. The PCR used 60 Vbeta and 13 Jbeta primers. This table comes from immunoSEQ multiplex PCR, and its TCRdb copy is limited to in-frame clones, with some not included. Of some 130,000 clones in the sample, roughly 80% were seen once. Sequenced input: PBMCs. The receptors were sampled from a woman aged 60-75 years in good health and CMV-seronegative.

The chain employs TRBV9 and TRBJ2-3, with a weak D call TRBD2 (6 bases). The CDR3 is made up of 16 amino acids. The V gene's germline CDR1 is SGDLS and CDR2 YYNGEE. The V end lost 0 bases, the J end lost 5 bases, and 16 bases lay between the germline ends. The CDR3 protein is CASSVALGLLEDTQYF. CDR3 coding DNA: TGTGCCAGCAGCGTAGCGTTGGGACTCCTAGAAGATACGCAGTATTTT.

The CDR3 loop is CASSLVPGLSGYTF. DNA of the CDR3: TGCGCCAGCAGCTTGGTGCCAGGGCTAAGTGGCTACACCTTC. The chain has TRBV5-1 and TRBJ1-2, with D possibly TRBD1 on 5 matching bases. The CDR3 length is 14 residues. V shed 0 bases and J shed 7 bases, with 13 bases lying between them. Germline loops: CDR1 SGHRS, CDR2 YFSETQ. The full variable domain, completed using reference TRBV5-1 and TRBJ1-2, is KAGVTQTPRYLIKTRGQQVTLSCSPISGHRSVSWYQQTPGQGLQFLFEYFSETQRNKGNFPGRFSGRQFSNSRSEMNVSTLELGDSALYLCASSLVPGLSGYTFGSGTRLTVV.

This rearrangement joins TRBV2 to TRBJ2-1; perhaps TRBD1 as D (6 bases). Trimming took off 6 bases at V and 7 bases at J, with 10 bases between the two ends. The CDR3 has 12 amino acids. Germline-derived CDR1 and CDR2 are SNHLY and FYNNEI. The CDR3 region is CASSLQGNEQFF. The CDR3 DNA reads TGTGCCAGCAGCTTACAGGGAAATGAGCAGTTCTTC.

The chain couples TRBV19 to TRBJ2-1, with TRBD2 as a possible D gene (6 bases). Germline values: CDR1 LNHDA, CDR2 SQIVND (reference sequence). CDR3 length equals 14 residues. V gave up 11 bases and J gave up 7 bases, with 21 bases separating them. CDR3 in DNA: TGTGCCGGATCGCCTCTCATGGGGAGGAATGAGCAGTTCTTC. Translated, it gives CAGSPLMGRNEQFF.

This clone was observed a handful of times. V usage is TRBV9 and J usage is TRBJ1-5; no clear D. The CDR3 extends over 15 amino acids. Germline V CDR1 and CDR2: SGDLS, YYNGEE. Trimming cost V 1 base and J 0 bases, with 8 bases left between them. The CDR3 DNA is TGTGCCAGCAGCGTAAAAGGAGATAGCAATCAGCCCCAGCATTTT. This encodes CASSVKGDSNQPQHF.

The count of this clone is one. The V call is TRBV7-9, the J call TRBJ1-4; a possible D gene is TRBD1 (6 bases). The CDR3 runs 14 residues. V was trimmed by 8 bases and J by 8 bases, leaving 18 bases between them. From germline, CDR1 is SEHNR and CDR2 FQNEAQ (reference sequence). CDR3 in amino acids: CASALRGAGEKLFF. The CDR3 DNA is TGTGCCAGCGCCCTTCGGGGGGCAGGGGAAAAACTGTTTTTT. The full variable domain, completed using reference TRBV7-9 and TRBJ1-4, is DTGVSQNPRHKITKRGQNVTFRCDPISEHNRLYWYRQTLGQGPEFLTYFQNEAQLEKSRLLSDRFSAERPKGSFSTLEIQRTEQGDSAMYLCASALRGAGEKLFFGSGTQLSVL.

This clone was counted a few times. The chain couples TRBV11-2 to TRBJ2-1; TRBD2 matches at 8 bases. The germline CDR1 and CDR2 sequences are SGHAT and FQNNGV. The ends lost 5 bases at V and 0 bases at J; junction bases unmatched: 15. The CDR3 length is 19 residues. CDR3 residues: CASSRLIPTSGSSYNEQFF. The CDR3 DNA sequence: TGTGCCAGCAGCCGACTAATCCCCACTAGCGGAAGCTCCTACAATGAGCAGTTCTTC.

The rearrangement joins TRBV28 to TRBJ2-7, with TRBD1 identical over 9 bases. J gave up 6 bases and V 7 bases, and 16 bases lay outside the gene matches. This CDR3 has 16 amino acids. CDR1 MDHEN and CDR2 SYDVKM come from the germline V gene. The CDR3 sequence is CASTPRPPGQGSEQYF. DNA of the CDR3: TGTGCCAGCACTCCCCGCCCCCCGGGACAGGGTTCCGAGCAGTACTTC.

The chain has TRBV7-8 and TRBJ1-1; D remains unclear. The V end lost 8 bases, the J end lost 0 bases, and 16 bases lay between the germline ends. Germline lookup yields CDR1 SGHVS and CDR2 FQNEAQ. CDR3 length: 15 amino acids. The CDR3 loop reads CASHPRASLNTEAFF. The CDR3 bases are TGTGCCAGCCACCCGAGGGCCTCTTTGAACACTGAAGCTTTCTTT. Using reference TRBV7-8 and TRBJ1-1 for the parts outside the CDR3, the full variable domain is GAGVSQSPRYKVAKRGQDVALRCDPISGHVSLFWYQQALGQGPEFLTYFQNEAQLDKSGLPSDRFFAERPEGSVSTLKIQRTQQEDSAVYLCASHPRASLNTEAFFGQGTRLTVV.

This clone showed up just once. The chain links TRBV19 to TRBJ1-4; 9 bases agree with TRBD1. The CDR3 covers 13 residues. Germline CDR1 reads LNHDA; CDR2 reads SQIVND (reference sequence). The V and J ends lost 6 bases and 12 bases, in that order; junction bases with no gene match: 8. The CDR3 DNA reads as TGTGCCAGTAGGCTACAGGGGGCCCGTGAACTGTTTTTT. This sequence encodes CASRLQGARELFF. Full variable domain (rest looked up from reference TRBV19 and TRBJ1-4): DGGITQSPKYLFRKEGQNVTLSCEQNLNHDAMYWYRQDPGQGLRLIYYSQIVNDFQKGDIAEGYSVSREKKESFPLTVTSAQKNPTAFYLCASRLQGARELFFGSGTQLSVL.

In DNA, the CDR3 is TGCAGCGTTACGGGACAGCAGAACACTGAAGCTTTCTTT. Amino acid sequence: CSVTGQQNTEAFF. The chain links TRBV29-1 to TRBJ1-1; 7 bases fit TRBD1. The CDR3 has 13 amino acids. Germline CDR1 reads SQVTM; CDR2 reads ANQGSEA. V shed 5 bases and J 1 base; nucleotides not matched to a gene: 4.

The chain uses TRBV9 and TRBJ2-3, with 8 bases matching TRBD2. V trimming: 0 bases; J trimming: 6 bases; junction bases outside the gene matches: 3. The V gene's germline CDR1 is SGDLS and CDR2 YYNGEE. The CDR3 has 14 residues. The CDR3 region has the DNA TGTGCCAGCAGCGTAGGGACTAGCATTGATACGCAGTATTTT. It translates to CASSVGTSIDTQYF.

Of note for this clone: The same CDR3 is also encoded by other DNA sequences in this sample. This rearrangement joins TRBV28 to TRBJ1-2, with TRBD1 as a possible D gene (5 bases). V gave up 6 bases and J gave up 5 bases, with 19 bases separating them. Germline CDR1 and CDR2: MDHEN and SYDVKM. The CDR3 runs to 15 residues. CDR3: CASSLGGQGVYGYTF. The CDR3 DNA is TGTGCCAGCAGCTTAGGTGGGCAGGGTGTGTATGGCTACACCTTC.

J is TRBJ2-7 and V is TRBV18; 7 positions match TRBD1. The CDR3 is 16 amino acids. With V trimmed by 2 bases and J by 5 bases, 12 bases remained unmatched. Germline V gene lookup returns CDR1 KGHSH and CDR2 LQKENI. In nucleotides, the CDR3 is TGTGCCAGCTCACCAGGCGGTTCTAGGGGGCTGGACGAGCAGTACTTC. Translated, it gives CASSPGGSRGLDEQYF.

This clone has only one observation. V is TRBV4-1 and J is TRBJ2-5; 7 bases are a match to TRBD1. The CDR3 is 15 amino acids. The germline V gene has CDR1 MGHRA and CDR2 YSYEKL. The trim removed 4 bases at V and 5 bases at J, leaving 10 bases unmatched. The CDR3 here is CASSPRQGGRETQYF. The CDR3 coding sequence is TGCGCCAGCAGCCCCCGACAGGGCGGCAGGGAGACCCAGTACTTC.

A few counts support this clone. The chain is built from TRBV19 and TRBJ1-5; 8 nucleotides line up with TRBD1. The V and J ends lost 5 bases and 4 bases, in that order; junction bases with no gene match: 4. CDR3 length equals 14 residues. Germline V lookup: CDR1 LNHDA, CDR2 SQIVND (reference sequence). This CDR3 reads CASSVDRENQPQHF. CDR3 nucleotides: TGTGCCAGTAGTGTGGACAGGGAAAATCAGCCCCAGCATTTT.

The V and J genes are TRBV30 and TRBJ1-1; possible D gene TRBD1, 5 bases. V dropped 4 bases and J dropped 0 bases, with 9 bases sitting between them. CDR3 length: 13 amino acids. CDR1 GTSNPN and CDR2 SVGIG come from the germline V gene (reference sequence). CDR3 coding DNA: TGTGCCTGGATGATAGGGGTGAACACTGAAGCTTTCTTT. Its protein is CAWMIGVNTEAFF.

In its sample, this clone was seen a few times. The rearrangement joins TRBV30 to TRBJ1-1; unclear D gene. The CDR3 has 13 amino acids. Trimming shortened V by 0 bases and J by 4 bases, and 9 bases separated the two germline ends. Germline values: CDR1 GTSNPN, CDR2 SVGIG (reference sequence). CDR3 nucleotides: TGTGCCTGGAGTGTCGGGCGGGCCACTGAAGCTTTCTTT. Protein product: CAWSVGRATEAFF.

This chain links TRBV7-9 with TRBJ2-7, with D perhaps TRBD1 (6 bases). Germline V CDR1 and CDR2: SEHNR, FQNEAQ (reference sequence). The CDR3 has 14 amino acids. V lost 3 bases and J lost 2, with 11 bases in between. The DNA of the CDR3 is TGTGCCAGCAGCTTCGGACAGTACACCTACGAGCAGTACTTC. Its translation is CASSFGQYTYEQYF.

This chain joins TRBV15 and TRBJ2-2; the D is unclear. Trimming removed 1 base from V and 3 bases from J, with 3 bases in between. CDR1 and CDR2 from the germline V gene are LNHNV and YYDKDF (reference sequence). This CDR3 comprises 13 residues. CDR3 DNA sequence: TGTGCCACCAGCAGAGGCGACACCGGGGAGCTGTTTTTT. It translates to CATSRGDTGELFF. The complete variable domain, with remaining parts taken from reference TRBV15 and TRBJ2-2, reads DAMVIQNPRYQVTQFGKPVTLSCSQTLNHNVMYWYQQKSSQAPKLLFHYYDKDFNNEADTPDNFQSRRPNTSFCFLDIRSPGLGDTAMYLCATSRGDTGELFFGEGSRLTVL.

The sample holds one count of this clone. The rearrangement links TRBV28 to TRBJ2-7, with D perhaps matching TRBD1 (5 bases). CDR1 and CDR2 from the germline V gene are MDHEN and SYDVKM. The ends were cut back, 3 bases at V and 3 bases at J, with 15 bases in the middle. The CDR3 runs 15 residues. CDR3 nucleotide sequence: TGTGCCAGCAGTTTGGGCGGCCAGGGTGTCTACGAGCAGTACTTC. Protein: CASSLGGQGVYEQYF.

This clone was counted a single time. The chain employs TRBV7-3 and TRBJ2-3, with 10 bases fitting TRBD2. Germline V gives CDR1 SGHTA, CDR2 FQGTGA. The CDR3 extends over 16 amino acids. V gave up 1 base and J gave up 2 bases; unmatched junction bases: 3. CDR3 residues: CASSLNSGRVTDTQYF. The CDR3 DNA is TGTGCCAGCAGCTTAAACAGCGGGAGGGTCACAGATACGCAGTATTTT.

This chain joins TRBV19 and TRBJ1-5; TRBD1 matches 9 bases. The CDR3 has 17 residues. The germline V gene has CDR1 LNHDA and CDR2 SQIVND (reference sequence). Unmatched junction bases numbered 10, after V lost 5 bases and J lost 2 bases. CDR3 nucleotides: TGTGCCAGTAGTTTAGGGACAGGGAATGTCGGCAATCAGCCCCAGCATTTT. Translating it yields CASSLGTGNVGNQPQHF.

The chain recombines TRBV30 with TRBJ2-7, with a possible D match to TRBD1 (6 bases). The germline V gene encodes CDR1 GTSNPN and CDR2 SVGIG (reference sequence). The ends were cut back, 4 bases at V and 2 bases at J, with 12 bases in the middle. CDR3 length equals 13 residues. This CDR3 is CAWNSRGAYEQYF. The CDR3 DNA reads TGTGCCTGGAACTCCAGGGGCGCCTACGAGCAGTACTTC.

The chain links TRBV6-5 to TRBJ2-3; 9 positions agree with TRBD1. Germline CDR1 reads MNHEY; CDR2 reads SVGAGI. V trimming: 10 bases; J trimming: 3 bases; junction bases outside the gene matches: 2. CDR3 size: 12 residues. The CDR3 loop is CAIGQGTDTQYF. The CDR3, as DNA: TGTGCCATCGGACAGGGGACAGATACGCAGTATTTT.

In its sample, this clone was seen once. This chain joins TRBV11-2 and TRBJ1-4; no reliable D call. CDR1 and CDR2 from the germline V gene are SGHAT and FQNNGV. V was cut by 5 bases and J by 4 bases, with 23 bases left in between. CDR3 length equals 18 residues. CDR3 nucleotide sequence: TGTGCCAGCAGCATAAGGCGAATGGAGGCGGGATATAATGAAAAACTGTTTTTT. Translating it yields CASSIRRMEAGYNEKLFF.

Turning to this clone: Other DNA sequences in this sample translate to the same CDR3. The chain carries TRBV7-2 and TRBJ1-1; possible D gene TRBD1, 6 bases. The CDR3 runs to 15 residues. V lost 9 bases to trimming and J lost 0 bases, with 17 bases between them. Germline V CDR1 and CDR2: SGHTA, FQGNSA. The CDR3 loop reads CASRLGGQMNTEAFF. CDR3 in DNA: TGTGCCAGTAGACTCGGAGGACAGATGAACACTGAAGCTTTCTTT.

CDR3 sequence: CASSLVSGGSSPLHF. The CDR3 DNA reads TGTGCCAGCAGCTTGGTGTCAGGCGGGAGTTCACCCCTCCACTTT. V gene TRBV5-5 combines with J gene TRBJ1-6; D is unclear. CDR1 SGHKS and CDR2 YYEKEE come from the germline V gene (reference sequence). V was trimmed by 0 bases and J by 9 bases, leaving 13 bases between them. The CDR3 runs 15 residues.

The V gene is TRBV10-3, the J gene TRBJ1-3; the match to TRBD1 covers 7 bases. CDR3 length: 13 residues. Germline CDR1 ENHRY, CDR2 SYGVKD. J lost 4 bases, V lost 7 bases, and 4 bases had no gene match. The CDR3 sequence is CAIKGQEGNTIYF. DNA for the CDR3: TGTGCCATCAAAGGACAGGAGGGAAACACCATATATTTT.